This T cell receptor beta chain comes out of a study of blood T cells in healthy people across ages. The overall study: Through template switching, about one barcoded beta molecule was captured per two T cells, as measured in model experiments. Study results and limitations: Age brought a roughly linear fall in TCR beta diversity measured per million T cells. TCR beta diversity correlated strongly with naive T cell percentage.

Through a sample-barcoded 5' primer and a J-beta primer mix, a second PCR was run for roughly 7 to 12 cycles. TCRdb reanalysed the 5' RACE reads using MiXCR and keeps one entry per CDR3 protein. The data show approximately 770,000 distinct CDR3 sequences, over 45% seen once. In the case of this clonotype: The antigen is undetermined.

The CDR3 length is 19 residues. Germline lookup yields CDR1 DFQATT and CDR2 SNEGSKA (reference sequence). The germline V and J ends were trimmed by 6 bases and 0 bases, with 28 bases remaining between them. Sequencing was carried out using blood. The chain carries TRBV20-1 and TRBJ2-3; a possible D gene is TRBD2 (6 bases). This TCR was sampled from a man aged 25-45 years in good health. This CDR3 reads CSANSGEKPGTRSTDTQYF. The DNA for the CDR3 is TGCAGTGCGAACTCGGGAGAGAAACCCGGGACCCGAAGCACAGATACGCAGTATTTT.